This T cell receptor (beta chain) comes out of a study of cytomegalovirus exposure and HLA in healthy donors. Study information: Within an early data release were 85 million or so unique TCRs drawn from HLA-typed donors. Regarding the study as a whole: Cytomegalovirus association was listed for 170 or so TCR beta chains. Fewer N-insertions (relative to the 666-donor mean) were reportedly seen in an Asian-associated ancestry cluster in a later analysis.

PCR employed 60 Vbeta and 13 Jbeta primers. Authors' analysis steps: An analysis that came later counted 77 million or so unique TCR beta chains, around 12 million shared. Assay: immunoSEQ multiplex PCR; the TCRdb copy retains only in-frame clones and omits some. V and J calls and clone size are as listed in that table; D and trimming were resolved from the DNA. In the table there are roughly 140,000 clones, about four fifths of which are singletons. Germline-derived CDR1 and CDR2 are SGHDT and YYEEEE. V dropped 3 bases and J dropped 1; count of bases not matched to a gene: 2. This CDR3 is 17 amino acids long. A word on this clone: Its antigen is not known.

The source is a male donor in good health and CMV-seronegative. The sample comprised PBMCs. J is TRBJ2-4 and V is TRBV5-6; 15 bases fit TRBD2. The DNA for the CDR3 is TGTGCCAGCAGCTGGGGGACTAGCGGGGGGGCCAAAAACATTCAGTACTTC. Protein: CASSWGTSGGAKNIQYF.